The 5 T cell receptor beta chains given below trace back to one sample, sequenced in a study of pediatric ulcerative colitis. One to two pinch biopsies were taken from the rectum during colonoscopy. This table comes from immunoSEQ multiplex PCR, and its TCRdb copy is limited to in-frame clones, with some not included. Among about 35,000 clones listed, about three quarters were seen once. The sequencing input was gut tissue. These receptors all stem from a boy aged 5-17 years with mild ulcerative colitis.

This clone has a handful of counts. V gene TRBV6-5 combines with J gene TRBJ1-4; D might be TRBD1 (6 bases). Germline-derived CDR1 and CDR2 are MNHEY and SVGAGI. The V end lost 0 bases, the J end lost 6 bases, and 11 bases lay between the germline ends. This CDR3 comprises 15 residues. In nucleotides, the CDR3 is TGTGCCAGCAGTTACTCAGGGGGGATTGATGAAAAACTGTTTTTT. It is translated as CASSYSGGIDEKLFF.

The chain uses TRBV7-3 and TRBJ1-6, with D possibly matching TRBD1 (6 bases). Trimming pared 2 bases from V and 9 bases from J, leaving 14 bases between. The CDR3 is 15 amino acids. CDR1 and CDR2 from the germline V gene are SGHTA and FQGTGA. In DNA, the CDR3 is TGTGCCAGCAGCTTAGGTCGGGGGCTTGGTTCACCCCTCCACTTT. This codes for CASSLGRGLGSPLHF.

Remarks on this clone: Other DNA sequences in the same sample also yield this CDR3. This sequence joins TRBV9 and TRBJ1-1; the D is unclear. V dropped 0 bases and J dropped 4 bases, with 7 bases sitting between them. Germline V CDR1 and CDR2: SGDLS, YYNGEE. The CDR3 is 13 residues long. CDR3 sequence reads: CASSVVRGTEAFF. The CDR3 DNA reads TGTGCCAGCAGCGTAGTCCGGGGCACTGAAGCTTTCTTT.

J is TRBJ1-5 and V is TRBV2, with 7 bases matching TRBD1. CDR3 size: 14 residues. The ends lost 5 bases at V and 4 bases at J; junction bases unmatched: 5. The germline gives CDR1 SNHLY, CDR2 FYNNEI. The CDR3 DNA sequence: TGTGCCAGCAGTCGACAGGGTGGGAATCAGCCCCAGCATTTT. It is translated as CASSRQGGNQPQHF. Together with reference TRBV2 and TRBJ1-5, the CDR3 gives the full variable domain: EPEVTQTPSHQVTQMGQEVILRCVPISNHLYFYWYRQILGQKVEFLVSFYNNEISEKSEIFDDQFSVERPDGSNFTLKIRSTKLEDSAMYFCASSRQGGNQPQHFGDGTRLSIL.

The rearrangement uses TRBV9 and TRBJ1-5; perhaps TRBD1 as D (6 bases). CDR3 size: 15 residues. The V end was cut by 0 bases, the J end by 4 bases, with 11 bases between. CDR1 and CDR2 from the germline V gene are SGDLS and YYNGEE. In DNA form, the CDR3 reads TGTGCCAGCAGCGTAGGCATAGGACAGAATCAGCCCCAGCATTTT. Translating gives CASSVGIGQNQPQHF.